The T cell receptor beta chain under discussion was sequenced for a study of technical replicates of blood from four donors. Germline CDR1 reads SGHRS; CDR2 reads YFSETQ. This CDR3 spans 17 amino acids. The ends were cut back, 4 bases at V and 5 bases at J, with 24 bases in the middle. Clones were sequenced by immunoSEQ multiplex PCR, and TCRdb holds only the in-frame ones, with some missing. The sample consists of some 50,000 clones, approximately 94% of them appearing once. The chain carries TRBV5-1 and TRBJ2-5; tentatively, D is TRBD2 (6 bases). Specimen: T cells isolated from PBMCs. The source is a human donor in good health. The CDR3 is CASSRWGSGQEGETQYF. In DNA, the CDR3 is TGCGCCAGCAGCAGGTGGGGTAGCGGTCAGGAAGGGGAGACCCAGTACTTC.